Sequencing of this TCR beta chain was carried out in a study of response to subunit inactivated influenza vaccine. Study-wide results and limits: Each seasonal influenza vaccination, the authors suggested, recruits few new T cells.

This clonotype has only a few counts. Its antigen remains unidentified. This CDR3 has 13 residues. V was shortened by 0 bases and J by 6 bases, with 8 bases between the two germline ends. TCRdb re-called the RT-PCR reads with MiXCR, one entry per CDR3 protein. The repertoire holds roughly 760,000 distinct CDR3 sequences, with 20% to 25% as singletons. This sample comprised PBMCs from blood, obtained 5 to 6 days after vaccination. The TCR comes from a man aged 50-59 years who received an inactivated influenza vaccine. The J gene is TRBJ1-2, the V gene TRBV12-3 or TRBV12-4; possible D gene TRBD1, 6 bases. The CDR3 DNA is TGTGCCAGCAGTTTAGCAGGGGACAATGGCTACACCTTC. As protein: CASSLAGDNGYTF.